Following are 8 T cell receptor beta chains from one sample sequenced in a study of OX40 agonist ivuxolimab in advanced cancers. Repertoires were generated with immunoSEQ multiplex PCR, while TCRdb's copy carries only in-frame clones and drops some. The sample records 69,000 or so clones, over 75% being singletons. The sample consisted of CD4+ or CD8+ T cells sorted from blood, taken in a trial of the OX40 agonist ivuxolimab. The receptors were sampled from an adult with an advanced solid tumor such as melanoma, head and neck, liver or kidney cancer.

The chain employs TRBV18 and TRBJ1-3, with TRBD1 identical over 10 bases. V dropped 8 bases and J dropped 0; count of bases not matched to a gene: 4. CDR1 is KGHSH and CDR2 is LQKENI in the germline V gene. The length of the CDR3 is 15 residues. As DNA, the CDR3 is TGTGCCAGCACCTGGACAGGGGGCTCTGGAAACACCATATATTTT. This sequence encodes CASTWTGGSGNTIYF.

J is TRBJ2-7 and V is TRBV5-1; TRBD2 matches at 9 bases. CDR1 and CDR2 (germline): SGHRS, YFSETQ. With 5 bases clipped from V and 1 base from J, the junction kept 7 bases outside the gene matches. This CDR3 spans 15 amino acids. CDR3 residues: CASSSIAGVSYEQYF. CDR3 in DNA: TGCGCCAGCAGTTCCATAGCGGGGGTATCCTACGAGCAGTACTTC.

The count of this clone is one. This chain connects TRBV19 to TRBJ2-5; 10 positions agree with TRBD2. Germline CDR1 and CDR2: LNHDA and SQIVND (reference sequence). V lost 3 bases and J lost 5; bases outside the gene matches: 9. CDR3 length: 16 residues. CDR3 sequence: CASSIGKAGGPETQYF. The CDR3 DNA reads TGTGCCAGTAGTATCGGGAAAGCGGGGGGGCCCGAGACCCAGTACTTC.

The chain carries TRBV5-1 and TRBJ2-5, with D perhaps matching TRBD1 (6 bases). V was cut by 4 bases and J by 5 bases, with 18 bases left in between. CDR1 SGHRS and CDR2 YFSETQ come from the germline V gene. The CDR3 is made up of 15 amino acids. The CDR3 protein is CASSARTGSGETQYF. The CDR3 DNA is TGCGCCAGCAGCGCGCGAACAGGGTCTGGGGAGACCCAGTACTTC.

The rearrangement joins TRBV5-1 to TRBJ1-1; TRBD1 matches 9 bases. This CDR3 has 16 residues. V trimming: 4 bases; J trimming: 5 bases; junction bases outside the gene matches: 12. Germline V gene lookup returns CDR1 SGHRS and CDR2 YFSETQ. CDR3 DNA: TGCGCCAGCAGCCATCGGGACAGGGTAGTGGGAACTGAAGCTTTCTTT. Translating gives CASSHRDRVVGTEAFF.

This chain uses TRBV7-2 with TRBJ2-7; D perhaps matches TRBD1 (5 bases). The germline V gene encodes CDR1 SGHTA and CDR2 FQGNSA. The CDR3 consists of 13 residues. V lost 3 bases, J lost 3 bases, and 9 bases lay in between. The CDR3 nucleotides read TGTGCCAGCAGCTTCCAAGACAGCTACGAGCAGTACTTC. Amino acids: CASSFQDSYEQYF.

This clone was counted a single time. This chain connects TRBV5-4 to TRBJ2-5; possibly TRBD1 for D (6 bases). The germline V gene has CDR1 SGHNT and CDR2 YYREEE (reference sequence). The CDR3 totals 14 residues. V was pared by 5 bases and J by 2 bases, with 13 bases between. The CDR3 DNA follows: TGTGCCAGCAGTTCTTCACAGGGACAAGAGACCCAGTACTTC. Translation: CASSSSQGQETQYF.

CDR3 bases: TGTGCCAGCAGCTTGGCCTCAGGGGTCAGGGCACCCCTCCACTTT. Translating gives CASSLASGVRAPLHF. V usage is TRBV5-7 and J usage is TRBJ1-6; D is possibly TRBD1 (6 bases). TRBV5-7 is an open reading frame whose function is uncertain. This CDR3 region has 15 residues. The V gene lost 0 bases and the J gene lost 11 bases, with 15 bases spanning the gap.